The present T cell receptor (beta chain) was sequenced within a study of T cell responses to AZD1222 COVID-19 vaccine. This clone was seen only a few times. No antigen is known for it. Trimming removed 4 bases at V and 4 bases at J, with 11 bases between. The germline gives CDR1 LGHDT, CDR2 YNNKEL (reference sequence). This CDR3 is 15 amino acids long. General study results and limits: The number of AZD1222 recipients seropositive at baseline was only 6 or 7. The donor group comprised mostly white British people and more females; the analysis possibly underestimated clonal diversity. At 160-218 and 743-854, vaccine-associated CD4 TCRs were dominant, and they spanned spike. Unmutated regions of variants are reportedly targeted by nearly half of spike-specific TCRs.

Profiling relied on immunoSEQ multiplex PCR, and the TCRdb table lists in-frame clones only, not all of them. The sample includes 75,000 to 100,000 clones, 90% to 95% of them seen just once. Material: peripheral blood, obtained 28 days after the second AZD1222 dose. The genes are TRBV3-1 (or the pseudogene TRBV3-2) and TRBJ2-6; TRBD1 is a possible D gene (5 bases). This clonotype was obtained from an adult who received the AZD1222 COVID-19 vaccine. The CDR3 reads CASSRSGSGANVLTF. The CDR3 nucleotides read TGTGCCAGCAGCCGATCAGGGTCAGGGGCCAACGTCCTGACTTTC.